The text below deals with one TCR beta chain. Profiling relied on immunoSEQ multiplex PCR, and the TCRdb table lists in-frame clones only, not all of them. The sample has about 360,000 clones; 81% are singletons. This sample is drawn from a study of blood T cell repertoires in COVID-19. On the study more broadly: Donors in the United States, Italy and Spain gave samples during acute or convalescent COVID-19.

The CDR3 totals 15 residues. Trimming took 10 bases from V and 1 from J; bases not matched to a gene: 8. Germline V gives CDR1 LNHDA, CDR2 SQIVND (reference sequence). Sequencing was done on a sample of peripheral blood. The chain combines TRBV19 with TRBJ1-5, with TRBD1 identical over 9 bases. The origin of this receptor is a human donor with acute or convalescent COVID-19. The donor label of this sample is uncertain. As DNA, the CDR3 is TGTGCCATCGCGAGGACAGGGGACAGCAATCAGCCCCAGCATTTT. It translates to CAIARTGDSNQPQHF.